The rows below give T cell receptor beta chains drawn from one sample of a study of blood T cells in healthy people across ages. TCRdb redid the calling of the 5' RACE reads with MiXCR, one entry per CDR3 protein. The profile shows about 1.5 million distinct CDR3 sequences, roughly 43% of them singletons. The source material was blood. All receptors come from a young woman in good health. The CDR3 runs from the conserved cysteine through the conserved F or W. D genes are given only for firm matches. Clone size, where shown, is once, few, many, or a class for clones that have expanded.

clone_size | j_call | v_call | d_call | cdr3_aa | cdr3_nt
. | TRBJ2-5 | TRBV4-2 | . | CASSQEVLQETQYF | TGTGCCAGCAGCCAAGAAGTTTTACAAGAGACCCAGTACTTC
. | TRBJ2-1 | TRBV9 | TRBD2 | CASSLLAIPYNEQFF | TGTGCCAGCAGCCTACTAGCGATTCCCTACAATGAGCAGTTCTTC
. | TRBJ2-3 | TRBV6-5 | . | CASSYLGPGVGTDTQYF | TGTGCCAGCAGTTACCTCGGCCCCGGGGTTGGCACAGATACGCAGTATTTT
few | TRBJ2-7 | TRBV2 | TRBD1 | CASSGTGVNEQYF | TGTGCCAGCAGTGGGACAGGGGTTAACGAGCAGTACTTC
few | TRBJ2-7 | TRBV14 | . | CASSLGRSGEQYF | TGTGCCAGCAGCCTTGGGCGATCGGGCGAGCAGTACTTC
. | TRBJ2-1 | TRBV20-1 | . | CSASPRTGLYNEQFF | TGCAGTGCTAGCCCCAGGACTGGCCTCTACAATGAGCAGTTCTTC
. | TRBJ1-4 | TRBV7-2 | . | CASSLGRGGNEKLFF | TGTGCCAGCAGCTTAGGTCGGGGCGGGAATGAAAAACTGTTTTTT
. | TRBJ2-7 | TRBV5-6 | TRBD1 | CASSLGTGWNEQYF | TGTGCCAGCAGCTTAGGGACAGGGTGGAACGAGCAGTACTTC
. | TRBJ2-7 | TRBV7-9 | TRBD2 | CASSSIAGGVGEQYF | TGTGCCAGCAGCTCTATAGCGGGGGGGGTCGGCGAGCAGTACTTC
. | TRBJ1-5 | TRBV6-5 | . | CASSSYNGYPQHF | TGTGCCAGCAGTTCCTATAATGGATACCCCCAGCATTTT
once | TRBJ2-2 | TRBV5-1 | . | CASSLDGGLGNTGELFF | TGCGCCAGCAGCTTGGACGGGGGACTGGGGAACACCGGGGAGCTGTTTTTT
. | TRBJ1-6 | TRBV6-5 | . | CASSVDRSSPLHF | TGTGCCAGCAGTGTCGACAGGAGTTCACCCCTCCACTTT
. | TRBJ2-1 | TRBV3-1 | . | CASSQDHRSDNEQFF | TGTGCCAGCAGCCAAGATCATCGCTCCGACAATGAGCAGTTCTTC
. | TRBJ2-6 | TRBV6-2/TRBV6-3 | . | CASSYFGTSGANVLTF | TGTGCCAGCAGTTATTTCGGCACGTCTGGGGCCAACGTCCTGACTTTC
. | TRBJ2-1 | TRBV7-3 | TRBD2 | CASSSTSGSTYNEQFF | TGTGCCAGCAGCTCGACTAGCGGGAGCACCTACAATGAGCAGTTCTTC
. | TRBJ1-2 | TRBV2 | . | CASSFQGSSGYTF | TGTGCCAGCAGTTTTCAGGGAAGTAGTGGCTACACCTTC
. | TRBJ2-7 | TRBV7-2 | . | CASSSTVSGYEQYF | TGTGCCAGCAGCTCCACCGTTAGCGGCTACGAGCAGTACTTC
. | TRBJ1-6 | TRBV27 | . | CASMYPNFTPHF | TGTGCCAGCATGTATCCGAACTTCACCCCCCACTTT
. | TRBJ2-1 | TRBV20-1 | . | CSVSGPSSYNEQFF | TGCAGTGTTAGCGGACCGAGCTCCTACAATGAGCAGTTCTTC
many | TRBJ1-4 | TRBV29-1 | TRBD1 | CSVAQGEKLFF | TGCAGCGTTGCACAGGGGGAAAAACTGTTTTTT
. | TRBJ2-5 | TRBV20-1 | . | CSASYRLQETQYF | TGCAGTGCTAGTTATCGGCTCCAAGAGACCCAGTACTTC
few | TRBJ1-5 | TRBV10-3 | . | CAISEQSNQPQHF | TGTGCCATCAGTGAACAGAGCAATCAGCCCCAGCATTTT
. | TRBJ2-6 | TRBV5-1 | TRBD1 | CASRSGTGSSGANVLTF | TGCGCCAGCAGATCCGGGACAGGGAGCTCTGGGGCCAACGTCCTGACTTTC
. | TRBJ2-1 | TRBV12-3/TRBV12-4 | TRBD2 | CASRPSGAYNEQFF | TGTGCCAGCAGGCCTAGCGGGGCCTACAATGAGCAGTTCTTC